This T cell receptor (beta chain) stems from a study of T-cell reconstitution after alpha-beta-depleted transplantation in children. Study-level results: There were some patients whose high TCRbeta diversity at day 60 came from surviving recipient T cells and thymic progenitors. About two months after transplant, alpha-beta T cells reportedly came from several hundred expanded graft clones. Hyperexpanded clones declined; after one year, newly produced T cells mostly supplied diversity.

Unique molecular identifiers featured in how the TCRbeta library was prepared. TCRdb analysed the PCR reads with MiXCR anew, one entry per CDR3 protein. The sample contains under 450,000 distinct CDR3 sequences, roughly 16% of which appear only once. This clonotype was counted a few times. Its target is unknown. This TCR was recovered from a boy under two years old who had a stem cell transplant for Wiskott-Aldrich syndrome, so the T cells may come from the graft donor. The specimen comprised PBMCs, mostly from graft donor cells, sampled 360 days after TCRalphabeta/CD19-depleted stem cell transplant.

CDR3: CASSPPNGGARETQYF. The CDR3, as DNA: TGTGCCAGCAGTCCCCCTAACGGGGGGGCCAGAGAGACCCAGTACTTC. The chain links TRBV12-3 or TRBV12-4 to TRBJ2-5, with 8 bases that match TRBD2. The CDR3 extends over 16 amino acids. J gave up 4 bases and V 5 bases, and 12 bases lay outside the gene matches.